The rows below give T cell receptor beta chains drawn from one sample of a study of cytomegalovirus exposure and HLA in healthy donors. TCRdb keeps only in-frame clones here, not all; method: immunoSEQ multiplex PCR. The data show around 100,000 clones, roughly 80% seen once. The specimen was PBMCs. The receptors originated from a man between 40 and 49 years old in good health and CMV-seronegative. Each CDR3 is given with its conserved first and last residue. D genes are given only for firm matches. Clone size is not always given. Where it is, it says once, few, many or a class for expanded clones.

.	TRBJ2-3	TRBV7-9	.	CASQITLTGISTDTQYF	TGTGCCAGCCAAATCACACTAACAGGGATAAGCACAGATACGCAGTATTTT
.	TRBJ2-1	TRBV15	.	CATSRDSGDPFF	TGTGCCACCAGCAGAGATTCGGGTGACCCGTTCTTC
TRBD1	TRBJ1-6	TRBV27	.	CASSLMWRQGYSPLHF	TGTGCCAGCAGTTTAATGTGGAGACAGGGTTATTCACCCCTCCACTTT
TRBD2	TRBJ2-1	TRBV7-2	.	CASTTGGSSYNEQFF	TGTGCCAGCACCACGGGGGGGAGCTCCTACAATGAGCAGTTCTTC
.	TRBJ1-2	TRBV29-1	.	CSVLRQYGYTF	TGCAGCGTACTCCGACAGTATGGCTACACCTTC
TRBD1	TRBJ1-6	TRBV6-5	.	CASRDRNNSPLHF	TGTGCCAGCAGGGACAGGAATAATTCACCCCTCCACTTT
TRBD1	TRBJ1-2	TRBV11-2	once	CASSLDGGTGYGYTF	TGTGCCAGCAGCTTAGATGGGGGGACAGGGTATGGCTACACCTTC
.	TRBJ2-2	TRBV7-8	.	CASSWLQGGGGELFF	TGTGCCAGCAGCTGGTTACAGGGCGGGGGCGGGGAGCTGTTTTTT
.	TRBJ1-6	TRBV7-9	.	CASSLQGPNSPLHF	TGTGCCAGCAGCTTACAGGGTCCCAATTCACCCCTCCACTTT
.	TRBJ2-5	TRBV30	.	CAWTRAGSGETQYF	TGTGCCTGGACCCGAGCTGGGTCGGGAGAGACCCAGTACTTC